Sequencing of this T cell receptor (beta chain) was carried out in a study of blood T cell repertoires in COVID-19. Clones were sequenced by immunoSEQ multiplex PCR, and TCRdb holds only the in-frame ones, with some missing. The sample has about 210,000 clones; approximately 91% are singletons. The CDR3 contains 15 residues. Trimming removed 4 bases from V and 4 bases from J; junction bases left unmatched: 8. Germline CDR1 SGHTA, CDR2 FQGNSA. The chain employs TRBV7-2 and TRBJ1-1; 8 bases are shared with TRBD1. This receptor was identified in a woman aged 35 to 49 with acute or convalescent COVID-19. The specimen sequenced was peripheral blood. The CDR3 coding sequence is TGTGCCAGCAGCTCCCGAACAGGGGGGGGCACTGAAGCTTTCTTT. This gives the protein CASSSRTGGGTEAFF.